This T cell receptor beta chain was recovered during a study of early T cells in non-severe SARS-CoV-2 infection. V was clipped by 5 bases and J by 0 bases, with 19 bases between them. Germline V gene sequence: CDR1 SGHAT, CDR2 FQNNGV. The CDR3 runs to 17 residues. At least ten counts were recorded for this clonotype. Antigen: not known. General study findings and limits: Anti-spike CD8 responses were favored in VDJdb matching, and private and CD4 specificities were missed.

Each CDR3 protein is one row after TCRdb ran MiXCR on the 5' RACE reads. The sample has about 42,000 distinct CDR3 sequences, approximately 6.9% seen once; the top ten hold roughly 5%. The V call is TRBV11-2, the J call TRBJ1-2; D is unresolved. Material for sequencing was whole blood. The sequence was obtained from an adult who was a healthcare worker with PCR-confirmed SARS-CoV-2 infection or an uninfected control (not recorded which). The CDR3 region is CASSHFRPRHSNYGYTF. CDR3 sequence (DNA): TGTGCCAGCAGCCATTTCCGGCCCAGACACTCTAACTATGGCTACACCTTC.